The T cell receptor (beta chain) described here comes from a study of T-cell reconstitution after alpha-beta-depleted transplantation in children. Deletions cut 0 bases from V and 1 base from J, with 3 bases between. CDR1 and CDR2 from the germline V gene are SGHAT and FQNNGV. CDR3 size: 14 residues. Unique molecular identifiers were built into the TCRbeta library. TCRdb independently ran MiXCR on the PCR reads; one entry per CDR3 protein. Counted here are 350,000 to 400,000 distinct CDR3 sequences, 13% occurring once; the ten biggest clones make up about 3.9%. This clonotype was detected ten times or more.

The sequencing used PBMCs, collected from the stem cell graft. The TCR was taken from a human donor who donated a stem cell graft to a child with Fanconi anemia. J is TRBJ2-2 and V is TRBV11-2; D gene ambiguous. CDR3 DNA: TGTGCCAGCAGCTTAGAGGTGAACACCGGGGAGCTGTTTTTT. It codes for CASSLEVNTGELFF.